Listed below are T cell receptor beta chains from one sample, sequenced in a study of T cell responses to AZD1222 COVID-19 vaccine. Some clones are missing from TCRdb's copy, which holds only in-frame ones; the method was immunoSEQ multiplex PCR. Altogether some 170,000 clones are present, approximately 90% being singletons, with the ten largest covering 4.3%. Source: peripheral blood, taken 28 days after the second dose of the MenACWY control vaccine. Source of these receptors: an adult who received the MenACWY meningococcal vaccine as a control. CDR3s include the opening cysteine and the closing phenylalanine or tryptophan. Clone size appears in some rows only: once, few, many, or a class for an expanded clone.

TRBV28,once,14,CASSLAGPPNEQFF
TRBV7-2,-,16,CASSLGPRGKVTEAFF
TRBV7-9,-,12,CASSNLNSPLHF
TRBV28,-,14,CASSLPMTGNEQFF
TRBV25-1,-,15,CASSDPRTGDYEQYF
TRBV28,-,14,CASSLRRTGDGYTF
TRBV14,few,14,CASSSLTGGDGYTF
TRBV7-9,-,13,CASASNFPYEQYF
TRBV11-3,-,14,CASSLRTSTDTQYF
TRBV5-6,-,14,CASTLWGVYTEAFF
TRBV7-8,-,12,CASRLGNNEQFF
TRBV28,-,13,CASINHLGGFAFF
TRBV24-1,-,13,CATSDRLDQPQHF
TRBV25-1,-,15,CASSSGGLGNQPQHF
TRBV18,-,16,CASSQVGTADNSPLHF
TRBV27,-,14,CASSSWGGRETQYF
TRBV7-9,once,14,CASSLGTGHYEQYF
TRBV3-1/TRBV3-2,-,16,CASSQGLAGKGDTQYF
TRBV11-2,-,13,CASSLMEGNEQYF
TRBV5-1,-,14,CASTRQGTQETQYF
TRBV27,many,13,CASSFGAVTEAFF
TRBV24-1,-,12,CATSGPGGEQFF
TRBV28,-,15,CASSLGDRGETEAFF
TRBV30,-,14,CAWSEPVNTGELFF